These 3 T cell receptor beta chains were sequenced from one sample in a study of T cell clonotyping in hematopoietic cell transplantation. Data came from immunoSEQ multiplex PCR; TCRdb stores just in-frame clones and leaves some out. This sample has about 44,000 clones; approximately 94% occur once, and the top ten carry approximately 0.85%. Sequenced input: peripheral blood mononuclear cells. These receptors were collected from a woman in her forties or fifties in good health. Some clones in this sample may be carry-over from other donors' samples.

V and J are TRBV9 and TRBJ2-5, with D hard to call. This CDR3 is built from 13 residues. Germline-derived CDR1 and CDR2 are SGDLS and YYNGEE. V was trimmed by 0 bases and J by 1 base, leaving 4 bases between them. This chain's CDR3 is CASSVGAQETQYF. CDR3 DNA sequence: TGTGCCAGCAGCGTAGGGGCCCAAGAGACCCAGTACTTC.

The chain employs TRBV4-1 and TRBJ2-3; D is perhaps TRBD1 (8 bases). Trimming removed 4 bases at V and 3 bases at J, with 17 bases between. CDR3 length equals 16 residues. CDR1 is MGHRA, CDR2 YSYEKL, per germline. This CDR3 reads CASSRGQGGGTDTQYF. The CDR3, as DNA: TGCGCCAGCAGCCGAGGACAGGGAGGGGGAACAGATACGCAGTATTTT.

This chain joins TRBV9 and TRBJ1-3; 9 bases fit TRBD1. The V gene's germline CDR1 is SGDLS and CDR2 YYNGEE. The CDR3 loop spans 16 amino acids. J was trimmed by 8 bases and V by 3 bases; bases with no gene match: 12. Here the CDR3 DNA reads TGTGCCAGCAGCGGACCGACCGGGACAGGGACGGACACCATATATTTT. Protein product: CASSGPTGTGTDTIYF. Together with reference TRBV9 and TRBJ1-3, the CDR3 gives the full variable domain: DSGVTQTPKHLITATGQRVTLRCSPRSGDLSVYWYQQSLDQGLQFLIQYYNGEERAKGNILERFSAQQFPDLHSELNLSSLELGDSALYFCASSGPTGTGTDTIYFGEGSWLTVV.